This passage covers 15 T cell receptor beta chains from one sample sequenced in a study of neurological immune-mediated disorders. A single record per CDR3 protein comes from TCRdb applying MiXCR to the 5' RACE reads. The repertoire holds fewer than 20,000 distinct CDR3 sequences, with around 10% as singletons. Sequencing was performed on CD8+ T cells from blood. The receptors were sampled from a woman between 50 and 59 years old in good health.

In this sample, this clonotype turned up a few times. The chain employs TRBV5-6 and TRBJ2-7; D unresolved. Looked up from germline, CDR1 is SGHDT and CDR2 is YYEEEE. There are 16 residues in the CDR3. Deletions cut 1 base from V and 0 bases from J, with 14 bases between. In DNA, the CDR3 is TGTGCCAGCAGCTTGCTATGGGCAGGCCACTCCTACGAGCAGTACTTC. It specifies CASSLLWAGHSYEQYF. The full variable domain, completed using reference TRBV5-6 and TRBJ2-7, is DAGVTQSPTHLIKTRGQQVTLRCSPKSGHDTVSWYQQALGQGPQFIFQYYEEEERQRGNFPDRFSGHQFPNYSSELNVNALLLGDSALYLCASSLLWAGHSYEQYFGPGTRLTVT.

This clonotype has at least ten counts. This sequence joins TRBV12-3 or TRBV12-4 and TRBJ2-7; TRBD1 aligns across 7 bases. This CDR3 spans 13 amino acids. V lost 5 bases to trimming and J lost 1 base; unmatched junction nucleotides: 2. The CDR3 nucleotides are TGTGCCAGCAGTCTGGGACAGTCCTACGAGCAGTACTTC. This encodes CASSLGQSYEQYF.

Remarks on this clonotype: It is unclear where the CDR3 begins or ends on the DNA, so no DNA is shown, and the CDR3 is as TCRdb lists it. V is TRBV6-2 or TRBV6-3 and J is TRBJ1-5; the D call of TRBD1 is as the table states it, not checked on the DNA. Looked up from germline, CDR1 is MNHEY and CDR2 is SVGEGT. Counting both end residues, the CDR3 totals 22 amino acids. The CDR3 loop reads CASRRDSSYEQYFGPGNQPQHF.

Ten or more counts support this clonotype. This chain links TRBV15 with TRBJ2-2, with a weak D call TRBD2 (5 bases). The germline V and J ends were trimmed by 3 bases and 0 bases, with 23 bases remaining between them. CDR3 length equals 20 residues. The V gene's germline CDR1 is LNHNV and CDR2 YYDKDF (reference sequence). CDR3 sequence reads: CATSSGLAPDENPNTGELFF. For the CDR3, the DNA is TGTGCCACCAGCAGCGGACTTGCGCCGGACGAAAATCCGAACACCGGGGAGCTGTTTTTT.

By sample fraction, this clonotype is medium-sized. The chain carries TRBV6-2 or TRBV6-3 and TRBJ2-1; 8 bases fit TRBD2. Trimming removed 2 bases from V and 0 bases from J; junction bases left unmatched: 3. This CDR3 contains 16 residues. From germline, CDR1 is MNHEY and CDR2 SVGEGT. The CDR3 is CASSYPRGGSYNEQFF. As DNA, the CDR3 is TGTGCCAGCAGTTACCCCCGGGGGGGCTCCTACAATGAGCAGTTCTTC.

This clonotype was counted many times. The rearrangement links TRBV20-1 to TRBJ1-2, with 7 bases fitting TRBD1. V gave up 2 bases and J gave up 1 base; unmatched junction bases: 4. From germline, CDR1 is DFQATT and CDR2 SNEGSKA (reference sequence). CDR3 size: 14 residues. The CDR3 spells CSARMTGLNYGYTF. The CDR3 DNA follows: TGCAGTGCTAGAATGACAGGGCTTAACTATGGCTACACCTTC.

The sample holds many counts of this clonotype. This chain links TRBV10-3 with TRBJ1-2; weak D call: TRBD1 (6 bases). Looked up from germline, CDR1 is ENHRY and CDR2 is SYGVKD. V dropped 8 bases and J dropped 0 bases, with 10 bases sitting between them. CDR3 length: 13 residues. The CDR3 here is CAIATGSNYGYTF. The CDR3 region has the DNA TGTGCCATCGCGACAGGATCTAACTATGGCTACACCTTC.

This clonotype was found many times. The chain uses TRBV11-2 and TRBJ1-1; no firm D call. Trimming cost V 5 bases and J 4 bases, with 14 bases left between them. Germline assignment: CDR1 SGHAT and CDR2 FQNNGV. CDR3 length: 14 amino acids. Here the CDR3 reads CASSPRALVTEAFF. CDR3 in DNA: TGTGCCAGCAGCCCCCGGGCTCTAGTCACTGAAGCTTTCTTT.

This clonotype was picked up many times. This chain joins TRBV13 and TRBJ1-1, with D possibly matching TRBD1 (5 bases). The CDR3 is 12 amino acids. CDR1 is PRHDT and CDR2 is FYEKMQ in the germline V gene (reference sequence). V lost 5 bases to trimming and J lost 9 bases, with 13 bases between them. The CDR3 spells CASSIGTFKAFF. For the CDR3, the DNA is TGTGCCAGCAGCATTGGGACGTTTAAAGCTTTCTTT. Full variable domain (outside the CDR3, taken from reference TRBV13 and TRBJ1-1): AAGVIQSPRHLIKEKRETATLKCYPIPRHDTVYWYQQGPGQDPQFLISFYEKMQSDKGSIPDRFSAQQFSDYHSELNMSSLELGDSALYFCASSIGTFKAFFGQGTRLTVV.

At least ten counts were recorded for this clonotype. The chain uses TRBV20-1 and TRBJ2-6; D not resolved. V was trimmed by 0 bases and J by 0 bases, leaving 6 bases between them. The CDR3 extends over 15 amino acids. Germline CDR1 DFQATT, CDR2 SNEGSKA (reference sequence). CDR3 sequence: CSARDRHSGANVLTF. The CDR3 DNA sequence: TGCAGTGCTAGAGATCGTCACTCTGGGGCCAACGTCCTGACTTTC.

Ten or more counts support this clonotype. The gene calls are TRBV7-2 and TRBJ1-3; possibly TRBD1 for D (5 bases). CDR3 length: 15 amino acids. Trimming pared 5 bases from V and 2 bases from J, leaving 13 bases between. From germline, CDR1 is SGHTA and CDR2 FQGNSA. CDR3 nucleotide sequence: TGTGCCAGCAGCCCCGGCTGGGGGGCTGGAAACACCATATATTTT. Translating gives CASSPGWGAGNTIYF.

Many counts were recorded for this clonotype. The chain recombines TRBV7-8 with TRBJ1-2, with a weak D call TRBD1 (6 bases). The germline V gene has CDR1 SGHVS and CDR2 FQNEAQ. The CDR3 is 12 residues long. V was clipped by 5 bases and J by 8 bases, with 12 bases between them. The chain's CDR3 is CASSAPGGGYTF. The CDR3 coding sequence is TGTGCCAGCAGCGCCCCCGGGGGCGGCTACACCTTC.

Here the CDR3 reads CASSLADGIVDTQYF. The CDR3, as DNA: TGTGCCAGCAGCTTGGCCGATGGAATAGTGGATACGCAGTATTTT. The chain uses TRBV5-4 and TRBJ2-3; D call uncertain. CDR1 is SGHNT, CDR2 YYREEE, per germline (reference sequence). CDR3 length equals 15 residues. The V end lost 0 bases, the J end lost 6 bases, and 14 bases lay between the germline ends.

This clonotype was picked up many times. The chain links TRBV29-1 to TRBJ2-1; no clear D. This CDR3 has 9 residues. Trimming took 7 bases from V and 8 from J, leaving 6 bases between them. Germline V gene lookup returns CDR1 SQVTM and CDR2 ANQGSEA. The CDR3 sequence: CSAGHEQFF. The CDR3 region has the DNA TGCAGCGCCGGCCATGAGCAGTTCTTC.

There are many counts of this clonotype. The J gene is TRBJ2-7, the V gene TRBV12-3 or TRBV12-4; possible D gene TRBD1, 6 bases. CDR3 size: 17 residues. V lost 4 bases and J 2 bases, leaving 21 bases between the germline ends. In nucleotides, the CDR3 is TGTGCCAGCAGTTCTCTCGCCCCAGGGACACCCACCTACGAGCAGTACTTC. Its translation: CASSSLAPGTPTYEQYF.